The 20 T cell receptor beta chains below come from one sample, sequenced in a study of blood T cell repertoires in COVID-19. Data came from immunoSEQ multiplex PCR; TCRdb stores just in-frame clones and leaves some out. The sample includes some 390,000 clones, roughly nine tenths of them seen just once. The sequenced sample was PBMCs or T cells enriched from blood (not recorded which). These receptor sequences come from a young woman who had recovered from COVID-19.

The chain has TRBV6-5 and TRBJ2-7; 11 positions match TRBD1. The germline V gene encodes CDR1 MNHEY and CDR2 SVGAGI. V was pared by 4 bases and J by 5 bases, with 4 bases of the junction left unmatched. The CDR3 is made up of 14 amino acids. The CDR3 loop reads CASSFGTGGNEQYF. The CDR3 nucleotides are TGTGCCAGCAGTTTTGGGACAGGGGGTAACGAGCAGTACTTC.

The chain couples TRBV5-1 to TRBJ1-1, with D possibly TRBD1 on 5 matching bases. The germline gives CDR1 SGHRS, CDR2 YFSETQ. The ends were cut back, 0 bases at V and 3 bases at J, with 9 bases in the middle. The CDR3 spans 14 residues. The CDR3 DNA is TGCGCCAGCAGCTTGGAGTCGGGGGACACTGAAGCTTTCTTT. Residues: CASSLESGDTEAFF.

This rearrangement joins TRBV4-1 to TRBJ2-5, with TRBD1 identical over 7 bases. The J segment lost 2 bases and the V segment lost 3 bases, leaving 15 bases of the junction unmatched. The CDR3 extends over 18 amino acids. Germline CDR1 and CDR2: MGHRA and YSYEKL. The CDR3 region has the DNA TGCGCCAGCAGCCACACTCCCCCGACAGGGCCCCTTCAAGAGACCCAGTACTTC. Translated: CASSHTPPTGPLQETQYF.

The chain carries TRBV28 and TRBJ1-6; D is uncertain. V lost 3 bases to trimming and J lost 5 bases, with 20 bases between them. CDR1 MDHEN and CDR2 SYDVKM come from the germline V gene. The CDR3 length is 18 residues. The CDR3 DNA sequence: TGTGCCAGCAGTTTCCCCTCAACGGCCCCCCTAGATAATTCACCCCTCCACTTT. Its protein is CASSFPSTAPLDNSPLHF.

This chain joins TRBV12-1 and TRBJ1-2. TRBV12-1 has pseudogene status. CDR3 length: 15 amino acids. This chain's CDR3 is CASTIPGGPNYGYTF. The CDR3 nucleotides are TGTGCCAGCACCATCCCGGGGGGCCCTAACTATGGCTACACCTTC.

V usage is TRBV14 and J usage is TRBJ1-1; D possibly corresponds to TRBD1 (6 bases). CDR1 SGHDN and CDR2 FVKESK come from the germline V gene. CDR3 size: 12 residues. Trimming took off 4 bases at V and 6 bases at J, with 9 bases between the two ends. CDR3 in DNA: TGTGCCAGCAGCCCAAACAGGGCTGAAGCTTTCTTT. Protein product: CASSPNRAEAFF.

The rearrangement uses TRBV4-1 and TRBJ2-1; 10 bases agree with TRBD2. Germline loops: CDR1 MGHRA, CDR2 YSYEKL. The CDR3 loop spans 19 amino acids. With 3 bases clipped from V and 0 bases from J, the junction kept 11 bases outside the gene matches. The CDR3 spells CASSQAGTSAESSYNEQFF. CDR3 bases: TGCGCCAGCAGCCAGGCCGGGACTAGCGCCGAAAGCTCCTACAATGAGCAGTTCTTC.

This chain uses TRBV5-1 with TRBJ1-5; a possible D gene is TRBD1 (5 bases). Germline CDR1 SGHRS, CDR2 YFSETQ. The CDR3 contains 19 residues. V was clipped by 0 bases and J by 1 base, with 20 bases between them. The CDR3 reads CASSLGRVRFGSSNQPQHF. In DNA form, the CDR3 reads TGCGCCAGCAGCTTGGGCAGGGTAAGGTTTGGTTCGAGCAATCAGCCCCAGCATTTT. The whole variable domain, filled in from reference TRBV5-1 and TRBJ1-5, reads KAGVTQTPRYLIKTRGQQVTLSCSPISGHRSVSWYQQTPGQGLQFLFEYFSETQRNKGNFPGRFSGRQFSNSRSEMNVSTLELGDSALYLCASSLGRVRFGSSNQPQHFGDGTRLSIL.

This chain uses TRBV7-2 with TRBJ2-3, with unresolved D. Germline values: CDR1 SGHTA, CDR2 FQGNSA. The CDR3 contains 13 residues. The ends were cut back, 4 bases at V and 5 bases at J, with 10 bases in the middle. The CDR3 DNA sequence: TGTGCCAGCAGCTCCCAGTCGGGAGATACGCAGTATTTT. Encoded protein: CASSSQSGDTQYF.

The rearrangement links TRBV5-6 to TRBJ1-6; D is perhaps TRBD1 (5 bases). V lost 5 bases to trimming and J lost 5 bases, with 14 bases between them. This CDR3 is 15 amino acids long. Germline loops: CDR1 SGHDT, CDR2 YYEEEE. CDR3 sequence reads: CASSLSWGDNSPLHF. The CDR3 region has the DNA TGTGCCAGCAGTCTTAGTTGGGGGGATAATTCACCCCTCCACTTT. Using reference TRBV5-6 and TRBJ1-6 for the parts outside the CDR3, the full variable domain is DAGVTQSPTHLIKTRGQQVTLRCSPKSGHDTVSWYQQALGQGPQFIFQYYEEEERQRGNFPDRFSGHQFPNYSSELNVNALLLGDSALYLCASSLSWGDNSPLHFGNGTRLTVT.

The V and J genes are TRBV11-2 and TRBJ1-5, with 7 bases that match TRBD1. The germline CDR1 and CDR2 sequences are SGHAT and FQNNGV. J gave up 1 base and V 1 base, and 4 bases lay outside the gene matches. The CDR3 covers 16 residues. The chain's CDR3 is CASSLAQGSSNQPQHF. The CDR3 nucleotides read TGTGCCAGCAGCTTAGCACAGGGGAGCAGCAATCAGCCCCAGCATTTT.

CDR3 sequence (DNA): TGCGCCAGCAGACAGCCCACTTCTCCTAACACCGGGGAGCTGTTTTTT. Amino acid sequence: CASRQPTSPNTGELFF. This rearrangement joins TRBV5-1 to TRBJ2-2, with D uncertain. Germline CDR1 reads SGHRS; CDR2 reads YFSETQ. This CDR3 comprises 16 residues. Trimming took off 5 bases at V and 2 bases at J, with 16 bases between the two ends.

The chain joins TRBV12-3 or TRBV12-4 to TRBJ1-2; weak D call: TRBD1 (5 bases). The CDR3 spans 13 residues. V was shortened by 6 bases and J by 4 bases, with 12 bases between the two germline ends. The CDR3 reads CASSQTEGYGYTF. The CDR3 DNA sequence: TGTGCCAGCAGCCAGACAGAAGGCTATGGCTACACCTTC.

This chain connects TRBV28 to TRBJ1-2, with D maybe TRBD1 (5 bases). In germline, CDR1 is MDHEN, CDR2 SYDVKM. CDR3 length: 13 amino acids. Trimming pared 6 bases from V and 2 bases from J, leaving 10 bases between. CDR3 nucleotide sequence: TGTGCCAGCAGGGGGGGGTCCAACTATGGCTACACCTTC. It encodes CASRGGSNYGYTF.

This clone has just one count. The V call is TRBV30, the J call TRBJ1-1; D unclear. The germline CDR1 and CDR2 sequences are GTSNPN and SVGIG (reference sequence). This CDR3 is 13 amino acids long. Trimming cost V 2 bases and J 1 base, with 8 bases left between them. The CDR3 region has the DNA TGTGCCTGGAGTCCTAATAGGAACACTGAAGCTTTCTTT. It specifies CAWSPNRNTEAFF.

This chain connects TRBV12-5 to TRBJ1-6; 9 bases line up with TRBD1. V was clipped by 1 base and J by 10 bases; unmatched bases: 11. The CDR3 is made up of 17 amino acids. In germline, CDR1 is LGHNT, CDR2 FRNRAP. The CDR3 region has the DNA TGTGCTAGTGGTTTGGGGGGGGCGGGGACAGGGAGGTCACCCCTCCACTTT. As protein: CASGLGGAGTGRSPLHF.

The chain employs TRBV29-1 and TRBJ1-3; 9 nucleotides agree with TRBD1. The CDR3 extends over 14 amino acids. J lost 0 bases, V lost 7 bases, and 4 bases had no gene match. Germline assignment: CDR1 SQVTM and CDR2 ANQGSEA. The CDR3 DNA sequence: TGCAGCGCTAGGACAGGGGACTCTGGAAACACCATATATTTT. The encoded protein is CSARTGDSGNTIYF.

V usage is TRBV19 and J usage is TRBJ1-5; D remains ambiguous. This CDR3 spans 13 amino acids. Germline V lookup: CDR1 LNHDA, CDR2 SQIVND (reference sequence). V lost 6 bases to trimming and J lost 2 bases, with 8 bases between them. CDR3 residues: CASSYSGNQPQHF. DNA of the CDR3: TGTGCCAGTAGCTACAGTGGCAATCAGCCCCAGCATTTT.

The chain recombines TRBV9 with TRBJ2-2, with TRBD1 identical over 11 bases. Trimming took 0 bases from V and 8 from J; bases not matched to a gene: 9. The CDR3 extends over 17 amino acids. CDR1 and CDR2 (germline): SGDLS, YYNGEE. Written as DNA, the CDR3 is TGTGCCAGCAGCGTAGCTGGGACAGGGGGTCTAAGTGGGGAGCTGTTTTTT. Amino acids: CASSVAGTGGLSGELFF.

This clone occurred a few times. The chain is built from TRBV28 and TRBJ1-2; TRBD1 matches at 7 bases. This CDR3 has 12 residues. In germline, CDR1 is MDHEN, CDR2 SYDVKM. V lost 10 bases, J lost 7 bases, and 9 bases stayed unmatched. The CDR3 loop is CATGRQGFGYTF. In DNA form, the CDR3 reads TGTGCCACCGGAAGACAGGGATTTGGCTACACCTTC.